This T cell receptor (beta chain) was identified during a study of cytomegalovirus exposure and HLA in healthy donors. PCR was performed using 60 Vbeta and 13 Jbeta primers. Using immunoSEQ multiplex PCR, the repertoire was profiled, and TCRdb retains in-frame clones only, with some absent. Found here are about 230,000 clones, about three quarters of them singletons; the top ten hold less than 3.5%. Donors had nominal health at sampling but likely had unrecorded immune exposures. The length of the CDR3 is 17 residues. Germline CDR1 reads MNHEY; CDR2 reads SMNVEV (reference sequence). Trimming stripped 5 bases from V and 1 base from J, with 18 bases between.

The rearrangement uses TRBV27 and TRBJ1-5, with D tentatively TRBD1 (5 bases). Specimen: PBMCs. The TCR sequence derives from a woman aged 60-75 years in good health and CMV-seropositive. The CDR3 sequence is CASSHLLGQGSNQPQHF. In DNA, the CDR3 is TGTGCCAGCAGTCACCTCCTCGGGCAGGGAAGCAATCAGCCCCAGCATTTT.